These 7 T cell receptor beta chains were all obtained from the same sample, sequenced in a study of human T cells and chemical hapten exposure. TCRdb reanalysed the 5' RACE reads using MiXCR and keeps one entry per CDR3 protein. The table has 81,000 or so distinct CDR3 sequences, less than 9.5% seen once. Total RNA was isolated from unfractionated whole blood. These receptors were taken from a male donor in good health.

V is TRBV4-3 and J is TRBJ2-4; D gene uncertain. This CDR3 has 14 amino acids. CDR1 is LGHNA, CDR2 YSLEER, per germline. Trimming shortened V by 3 bases and J by 0 bases, and 6 bases separated the two germline ends. CDR3 in amino acids: CASSQGIAKNIQYF. As DNA, the CDR3 is TGCGCCAGCAGCCAGGGTATAGCCAAAAACATTCAGTACTTC.

This clonotype was recorded many times. The chain's CDR3 is CASSLQGPNSGNTIYF. The CDR3 region has the DNA TGTGCCAGCAGCCTACAGGGGCCCAACTCTGGAAACACCATATATTTT. This chain uses TRBV9 with TRBJ1-3; 7 bases line up with TRBD1. This CDR3 is built from 16 residues. CDR1 and CDR2 from the germline V gene are SGDLS and YYNGEE. The V and J ends lost 4 bases and 0 bases, in that order; junction bases with no gene match: 7.

This clonotype was counted at least ten times. The chain couples TRBV2 to TRBJ2-3; 8 bases agree with TRBD1. The ends lost 9 bases at V and 2 bases at J; junction bases unmatched: 7. In germline, CDR1 is SNHLY, CDR2 FYNNEI. The CDR3 has 14 residues. CDR3 DNA: TGTGCCAGAGAGGGACAGGAATTCACAGATACGCAGTATTTT. It encodes CAREGQEFTDTQYF.

In its sample, this clonotype was seen many times. The chain combines TRBV29-1 with TRBJ1-2, with D hard to call. Germline CDR1 SQVTM, CDR2 ANQGSEA. CDR3 length: 14 residues. V lost 0 bases to trimming and J lost 7 bases, with 15 bases between them. The CDR3 DNA reads as TGCAGCGTTGAAGATATCGGACGCTCATTTGGCTACACCTTC. Encoded protein: CSVEDIGRSFGYTF.

This chain joins TRBV12-3 or TRBV12-4 and TRBJ1-1; D ambiguous. The V gene lost 7 bases and the J gene lost 1 base, with 13 bases spanning the gap. CDR3 size: 14 residues. The CDR3 spells CASIPGPENTEAFF. The CDR3 nucleotides are TGTGCCAGCATCCCAGGACCAGAGAACACTGAAGCTTTCTTT.

This clonotype was seen repeatedly, ten times or more. This chain connects TRBV15 to TRBJ2-6, with TRBD2 matching 7 bases. V shed 1 base and J 0 bases; nucleotides not matched to a gene: 9. CDR3 length: 19 residues. Germline loops: CDR1 LNHNV, CDR2 YYDKDF (reference sequence). The CDR3 reads CATSRVGGGSSSGANVLTF. CDR3 nucleotides: TGTGCCACCAGCAGAGTTGGGGGAGGGTCCAGCTCTGGGGCCAACGTCCTGACTTTC.

This clonotype has more than one count but fewer than ten. V and J are TRBV2 and TRBJ1-6; 9 bases are shared with TRBD1. Losses at the gene ends were 9 bases for V and 8 bases for J; bases not matched to a gene: 5. Germline CDR1 SNHLY, CDR2 FYNNEI. The CDR3 totals 13 residues. The chain's CDR3 is CASRRTGDSPLHF. Here the CDR3 DNA reads TGTGCCAGTCGACGGACAGGGGATTCACCCCTCCACTTT.